A single sample gave rise to the 5 T cell receptor beta chains below, sequenced in a study of T cells after yellow fever vaccination (dated by TCRdb to about 2019). Receptor libraries were prepared by 5' RACE. TCRdb shows the sequencer as Illumina NovaSeq 6000. The public reads were run again by TCRdb, first through fastp at Q25 and then through MiXCR, and only productive beta chains were kept. Rows merge per CDR3 protein into single entries with the most common DNA and genes. The sample contains 250,000 to 400,000 distinct CDR3 sequences, over 4% of them found a single time. The top ten clonotypes cover roughly 25% of the sample. What the treatment or condition label conveys for this sample: live attenuated yellow fever vaccine strain. Sample: PBMCs, taken 5 days after the yellow fever booster vaccination. The receptor set was obtained from a man younger than 35 who received the YFV17D yellow fever vaccine.

This clonotype was counted a few times. The V and J genes are TRBV11-2 and TRBJ1-1; D not certain. The germline CDR1 and CDR2 sequences are SGHAT and FQNNGV. V lost 1 base, J lost 5 bases, and 8 bases lay in between. This CDR3 is built from 13 residues. CDR3 sequence (DNA): TGTGCCAGCAGCTTAGTCAGGCAGACTGAAGCTTTCTTT. This sequence encodes CASSLVRQTEAFF.

The chain has TRBV4-1 and TRBJ1-1; D not certain. The CDR3 runs 15 residues. Germline loops: CDR1 MGHRA, CDR2 YSYEKL. V was pared by 0 bases and J by 4 bases, with 12 bases between. CDR3 amino acids: CASSQDSKGATEAFF. The CDR3 DNA reads TGCGCCAGCAGCCAAGATTCCAAGGGAGCCACTGAAGCTTTCTTT.

This clonotype has at least ten counts. This likely comes from a read error, as the CDR3 has no conserved phenylalanine or tryptophan at its end. The DNA is omitted, as the CDR3 cannot be located on it reliably, and the CDR3 follows TCRdb's listing. The CDR3 protein is CSARAPGTGVGI. This chain joins TRBV20-1 and TRBJ1-1; TRBD1 reflects the table's D call only, with no check against the DNA. The CDR3 is 12 residues long, counting both termini. CDR1 and CDR2 (germline): DFQATT, SNEGSKA (reference sequence).

This clonotype was detected a few times. The rearrangement uses TRBV10-3 and TRBJ1-2; a possible D gene is TRBD1 (5 bases). The CDR3 runs to 13 residues. Germline assignment: CDR1 ENHRY and CDR2 SYGVKD. Trimming took off 8 bases at V and 1 base at J, with 11 bases between the two ends. The CDR3 sequence is CAILSGLNYGYTF. The CDR3 DNA is TGTGCCATCCTTTCGGGACTTAACTATGGCTACACCTTC.

In this sample, this clonotype turned up a few times. DNA of the CDR3: TGCGCCAGCAGCCAAAGACCGAAGGGCACAGATACGCAGTATTTT. Protein: CASSQRPKGTDTQYF. The chain carries TRBV4-3 and TRBJ2-3; D is uncertain. Looked up from germline, CDR1 is LGHNA and CDR2 is YSLEER. The CDR3 consists of 15 residues. Trimming removed 2 bases from V and 1 base from J, with 10 bases in between.